In this sample, the clone carrying this TCR beta chain turned up once. Antigen specificity is unknown. The authors' processing: For the immunoSEQ data, sequences were junction-only without quality scores, so filtering differed. Profiling relied on immunoSEQ multiplex PCR, and the TCRdb table lists in-frame clones only, not all of them. From that table come the V and J calls and clone size; the DNA was used to work out D and trimming. The sample includes 2 million to 2.5 million clones, around 95% of them seen just once. This record comes from a study of shared clonotypes between healthy human individuals. The study's findings and limits: The naive CD4 repertoires of several donors were compared, and about 5% of clonotypes were shared. The genetic and exposure-history diversity represented was limited by few donors.

A split of CD4+ cells into CD45RA+ naive and CD45RA-negative memory subsets was performed. In germline, CDR1 is ENHRY, CDR2 SYGVKD. The CDR3 has 12 amino acids. The V segment lost 9 bases and the J segment 3 bases; nucleotides outside the gene matches: 4. Sequenced: naive CD4+ T cells sorted from blood. Subset meaning: CD45RA+ positively selected. The chain carries TRBV10-3 and TRBJ2-5; TRBD1 matches 7 bases. This clonotype originated in a man between 18 and 35 years old in good health. DNA for the CDR3: TGTGCCATAGGGGACAGTGAAGAGACCCAGTACTTC. Translation: CAIGDSEETQYF.